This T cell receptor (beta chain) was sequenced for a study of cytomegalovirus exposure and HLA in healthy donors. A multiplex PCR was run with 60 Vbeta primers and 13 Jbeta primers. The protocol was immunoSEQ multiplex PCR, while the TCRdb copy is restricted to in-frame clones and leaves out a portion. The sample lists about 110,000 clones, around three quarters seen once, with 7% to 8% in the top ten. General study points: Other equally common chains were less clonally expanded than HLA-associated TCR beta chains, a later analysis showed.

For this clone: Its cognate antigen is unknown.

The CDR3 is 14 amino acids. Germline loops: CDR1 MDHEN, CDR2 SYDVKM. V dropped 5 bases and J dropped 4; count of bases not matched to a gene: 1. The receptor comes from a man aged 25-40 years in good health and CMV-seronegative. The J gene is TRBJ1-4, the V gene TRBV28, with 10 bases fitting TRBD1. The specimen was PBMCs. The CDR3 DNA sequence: TGTGCCAGCAGTCGGACAGGGGGTAATGAAAAACTGTTTTTT. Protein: CASSRTGGNEKLFF.